This entry describes one T cell receptor (beta chain). This entry belongs to a study of OX40 agonist ivuxolimab in advanced cancers. Germline assignment: CDR1 KGHSH and CDR2 LQKENI. This CDR3 has 15 amino acids. V was pared by 6 bases and J by 4 bases, with 18 bases between. Using immunoSEQ multiplex PCR, the repertoire was profiled, and TCRdb retains in-frame clones only, with some absent. The table shows over 85,000 clones, with about 91% occurring only once. The J gene is TRBJ1-1, the V gene TRBV18; unclear D gene. The sample in question was CD4+ or CD8+ T cells sorted from blood, obtained in a trial of the OX40 agonist ivuxolimab. The clonotype comes from an adult with an advanced solid tumor such as melanoma, head and neck, liver or kidney cancer. The CDR3 nucleotides read TGTGCCAGCTCCTCTCTTGGGTCGTTTCGCACTGAAGCTTTCTTT. It translates to CASSSLGSFRTEAFF.